The 31 T cell receptor beta chains below all came from one sample that was sequenced in a study of T cell responses to AZD1222 COVID-19 vaccine (TCRdb year 2021). The library was made by the immunoSEQ multiplex PCR assay. Entries here come from immuneACCESS through TCRdb and include only in-frame sequences with V and J called. Some clones fail to appear in such tables; in the studies checked, an unresolved V gene covers under half of the shortfall, and the cause of the remainder is unknown. The table for this sample lists under 170,000 clones; about 92% of them were counted only once. Approximately 3.4% of the sample comes from the top ten. This sample's time point label indicates: about 28 days (+/-7) after the second vaccine dose. Here the sequenced sample was peripheral blood, taken 28 days after the second AZD1222 dose. The receptors come from an adult who received the AZD1222 COVID-19 vaccine.

CDR3 DNA sequence: TGTGCCACACAGGGTTCCGATCAGCCCCAGCATTTT. Amino acids: CATQGSDQPQHF. V is TRBV24-1 and J is TRBJ1-5; a weak D match, TRBD1 (6 bases). Trimming pared 10 bases from V and 5 bases from J, leaving 11 bases between. Germline-derived CDR1 and CDR2 are KGHDR and SFDVKD. The CDR3 has 12 residues.

The J gene is TRBJ2-7, the V gene TRBV3-1 (or the pseudogene TRBV3-2), with 7 nucleotides matching TRBD1. V lost 1 base to trimming and J lost 5 bases; unmatched junction nucleotides: 5. Per germline, CDR1 LGHDT and CDR2 YNNKEL (reference sequence). The CDR3 is made up of 14 amino acids. CDR3 sequence: CASSQGQGDHEQYF. The CDR3 region has the DNA TGTGCCAGCAGCCAAGGGCAGGGGGACCACGAGCAGTACTTC.

This rearrangement joins TRBV30 to TRBJ2-1; D could derive from TRBD1 or TRBD2 (7 bases each). CDR1 is GTSNPN, CDR2 SVGIG, per germline (reference sequence). The length of the CDR3 is 14 residues. V was trimmed by 1 base and J by 4 bases, leaving 11 bases between them. CDR3 region: CAWSGQGGYNEQFF. CDR3 coding DNA: TGTGCCTGGAGTGGACAGGGAGGGTACAATGAGCAGTTCTTC.

A single count supports this clone. CDR3 DNA sequence: TGTGCCAGCTCACCACGACAGGGGGACTATAATTCACCCCTCCACTTT. Its translation is CASSPRQGDYNSPLHF. J is TRBJ1-6 and V is TRBV18; 9 bases fit TRBD1. Germline-derived CDR1 and CDR2 are KGHSH and LQKENI. This CDR3 is 16 amino acids long. V trimming: 1 base; J trimming: 3 bases; junction bases outside the gene matches: 1. The full variable domain, its missing parts supplied by reference TRBV18 and TRBJ1-6, is NAGVMQNPRHLVRRRGQEARLRCSPMKGHSHVYWYRQLPEEGLKFMVYLQKENIIDESGMPKERFSAEFPKEGPSILRIQQVVRGDSAAYFCASSPRQGDYNSPLHFGNGTRLTVT.

This sequence joins TRBV28 and TRBJ2-1; 9 bases map to TRBD2. This CDR3 is 14 amino acids long. Unmatched junction bases numbered 10, after V lost 8 bases and J lost 8 bases. Germline values: CDR1 MDHEN, CDR2 SYDVKM. The CDR3 sequence: CASSTSGLAYEQFF. In DNA form, the CDR3 reads TGTGCCAGCTCCACTTCGGGACTAGCCTATGAGCAGTTCTTC.

The chain has TRBV4-3 and TRBJ2-3; 7 bases line up with TRBD1. The CDR3 length is 15 residues. Germline CDR1 LGHNA, CDR2 YSLEER. With V trimmed by 1 base and J by 5 bases, 6 bases remained unmatched. The CDR3 reads CASSQGAGGRDTQYF. The CDR3 DNA reads as TGCGCCAGCAGCCAAGGGGCAGGGGGTAGAGATACGCAGTATTTT.

The chain carries TRBV6-2 or TRBV6-3 and TRBJ2-7; D not resolved. From germline, CDR1 is MNHEY and CDR2 SVGEGT. V dropped 2 bases and J dropped 2 bases, with 10 bases sitting between them. The CDR3 consists of 14 residues. The CDR3 spells CASSYEVGAYEQYF. CDR3 DNA sequence: TGTGCCAGCAGTTACGAGGTCGGAGCCTACGAGCAGTACTTC.

The J gene is TRBJ2-2, the V gene TRBV12-3 or TRBV12-4; D not certain. CDR3 length equals 13 residues. V was shortened by 3 bases and J by 4 bases, with 6 bases between the two germline ends. This CDR3 is CASSFSTTGELFF. In nucleotides, the CDR3 is TGTGCCAGCAGTTTCAGCACCACCGGGGAGCTGTTTTTT.

CDR3 in DNA: TGTGCCAGCAGCAAAGCGGGCTTTTTTGGGAAAGGGGATGGGGCCAACGTCCTGACTTTC. It specifies CASSKAGFFGKGDGANVLTF. The chain carries TRBV21-1 and TRBJ2-6; the table's D call, TRBD1, was not checked against the DNA. TRBV21-1 represents a pseudogene. This CDR3 is built from 20 residues.

The chain combines TRBV6-6 with TRBJ2-6; possibly TRBD1 or TRBD2 for D (5 bases each). CDR1 and CDR2 from the germline V gene are MNHNY and SVGAGI (reference sequence). The CDR3 totals 17 residues. The V and J ends lost 5 bases and 0 bases respectively, with 14 bases between them. CDR3 DNA: TGTGCCAGCAGTCCCGGGACCGATAGCTCTGGGGCCAACGTCCTGACTTTC. Translating it yields CASSPGTDSSGANVLTF.

This clone was recorded once. J is TRBJ2-7 and V is TRBV30; perhaps D is TRBD1 or TRBD2 (6 bases each). V gave up 4 bases and J gave up 1 base, with 8 bases separating them. Per the germline V gene, CDR1 is GTSNPN and CDR2 is SVGIG (reference sequence). The CDR3 runs 12 residues. CDR3 nucleotide sequence: TGTGCCTGGAAGGGGGGATCCTACGAGCAGTACTTC. This encodes CAWKGGSYEQYF.

This sequence joins TRBV5-1 and TRBJ1-2; D is possibly TRBD1 (6 bases). The CDR3 totals 14 residues. Per the germline V gene, CDR1 is SGHRS and CDR2 is YFSETQ. V lost 0 bases to trimming and J lost 7 bases, with 13 bases between them. The CDR3 protein is CASSLDRARSGYTF. The DNA for the CDR3 is TGCGCCAGCAGCTTGGACAGGGCCCGGTCTGGCTACACCTTC.

The chain joins TRBV11-3 to TRBJ2-7; 11 bases match TRBD2. V dropped 1 base and J dropped 7; count of bases not matched to a gene: 6. The CDR3 has 15 amino acids. Germline CDR1 SGHNT, CDR2 YENEEA. CDR3 DNA: TGTGCCAGCAGCTTAGGAGGTCTAGCGGGAGGTGAGCAGTACTTC. Its translation: CASSLGGLAGGEQYF.

The chain couples TRBV6-6 to TRBJ2-7; D may be TRBD2 (7 bases). CDR3 length: 12 amino acids. Germline CDR1 is MNHNY and CDR2 is SVGAGI (reference sequence). V was cut by 7 bases and J by 5 bases, with 12 bases left in between. The DNA of the CDR3 is TGTGCCAGCAATCGGGGGGCCGACGAGCAGTACTTC. Translating gives CASNRGADEQYF.

The chain employs TRBV11-2 and TRBJ1-1; no clear D gene. CDR1 SGHAT and CDR2 FQNNGV come from the germline V gene. The V end lost 0 bases, the J end lost 3 bases, and 5 bases lay between the germline ends. The CDR3 sequence is 13 residues long. CDR3 in amino acids: CASSLDEDTEAFF. The CDR3 region has the DNA TGTGCCAGCAGCTTAGATGAGGACACTGAAGCTTTCTTT. Supplemented by reference TRBV11-2 and TRBJ1-1, the full variable domain reads EAGVAQSPRYKIIEKRQSVAFWCNPISGHATLYWYQQILGQGPKLLIQFQNNGVVDDSQLPKDRFSAERLKGVDSTLKIQPAKLEDSAVYLCASSLDEDTEAFFGQGTRLTVV.

The rearrangement joins TRBV5-3 to TRBJ1-5; TRBD1 aligns across 9 bases. TRBV5-3 is noted as an ORF with a role that remains uncertain. The CDR3 consists of 15 residues. Losses at the gene ends were 4 bases for V and 5 bases for J; bases not matched to a gene: 7. The CDR3: CARSPDNRGHQPQHF. The CDR3 DNA follows: TGTGCCAGAAGCCCGGATAACAGGGGGCATCAGCCCCAGCATTTT.

The V call is TRBV3-1 (or the pseudogene TRBV3-2), the J call TRBJ2-1, with 7 bases aligning to TRBD2. V lost 0 bases to trimming and J lost 4 bases; unmatched junction nucleotides: 3. Germline V gene sequence: CDR1 LGHDT, CDR2 YNNKEL (reference sequence). This CDR3 is 15 amino acids long. CDR3 region: CASSQEAGPYNEQFF. The CDR3 DNA reads TGTGCCAGCAGCCAAGAAGCGGGACCATACAATGAGCAGTTCTTC.

The J gene is TRBJ2-5, the V gene TRBV5-1, with 7 bases that match TRBD2. Losses at the gene ends were 4 bases for V and 0 bases for J; bases not matched to a gene: 9. Germline CDR1 and CDR2: SGHRS and YFSETQ. The CDR3 extends over 16 amino acids. The CDR3, as DNA: TGCGCCAGCAGCCAGAGCGTGAGCGGGAACCAAGAGACCCAGTACTTC. Its protein product is CASSQSVSGNQETQYF.

The chain uses TRBV3-1 (or the pseudogene TRBV3-2) and TRBJ1-6; TRBD1 is a possible D gene (5 bases). The CDR3 length is 15 residues. The germline V and J ends were trimmed by 1 base and 6 bases, with 10 bases remaining between them. Germline CDR1 and CDR2: LGHDT and YNNKEL (reference sequence). The CDR3 nucleotides are TGTGCCAGCAGCCAAGTCGGGGGAGGTAATTCACCCCTCCACTTT. This gives the protein CASSQVGGGNSPLHF.

The rearrangement joins TRBV6-5 to TRBJ1-2; TRBD1 might be the D (6 bases). The CDR3 is 15 amino acids. Between the trimmed V and J ends, which lost 7 bases and 7 bases, there was a span of 22 bases. Germline-derived CDR1 and CDR2 are MNHEY and SVGAGI. CDR3 sequence (DNA): TGTGCCAGCATCAGAACGGGGGGCGCGGGAGGTGGCTACACCTTC. It translates to CASIRTGGAGGGYTF.

The chain recombines TRBV6-5 with TRBJ2-1; 10 nucleotides match TRBD2. The germline gives CDR1 MNHEY, CDR2 SVGAGI. The J segment lost 5 bases and the V segment lost 6 bases, leaving 7 bases of the junction unmatched. This CDR3 comprises 15 residues. The CDR3, as DNA: TGTGCCAGCAGACTAGGACTAGCGGCTCACAATGAGCAGTTCTTC. It yields the protein CASRLGLAAHNEQFF.

The chain joins TRBV24-1 to TRBJ2-1, with D tentatively TRBD2 (6 bases). V shed 4 bases and J shed 7 bases, with 22 bases lying between them. The CDR3 is made up of 17 amino acids. CDR1 and CDR2 from the germline V gene are KGHDR and SFDVKD. CDR3 nucleotide sequence: TGTGCCACCAGTGACCCCCTAGGAGGGCCCACTCGGAATGAGCAGTTCTTC. Encoded protein: CATSDPLGGPTRNEQFF.

The chain joins TRBV5-1 to TRBJ2-1; no definite D call. Trimming removed 5 bases at V and 6 bases at J, with 6 bases between. The CDR3 length is 11 residues. Germline V lookup: CDR1 SGHRS, CDR2 YFSETQ. The CDR3 region has the DNA TGCGCCAGCAGAGGCCGCAATGAGCAGTTCTTC. Its translation is CASRGRNEQFF.

V is TRBV2 and J is TRBJ2-3, with 9 bases matching TRBD2. The V gene's germline CDR1 is SNHLY and CDR2 FYNNEI. The J segment lost 9 bases and the V segment lost 5 bases, leaving 6 bases of the junction unmatched. The CDR3 is 13 amino acids. The CDR3 DNA follows: TGTGCCAGCAGTAAAGGGACTAGCCTCACGCAGTATTTT. This gives the protein CASSKGTSLTQYF.

This chain connects TRBV19 to TRBJ2-1, with D possibly TRBD2 on 6 matching bases. There are 18 residues in the CDR3. Germline V gene sequence: CDR1 LNHDA, CDR2 SQIVND (reference sequence). Trimming pared 3 bases from V and 7 bases from J, leaving 25 bases between. The CDR3 DNA sequence: TGTGCCAGTAGTATGGAGCTCGGGCTAGCGCTGAGAAGGAATGAGCAGTTCTTC. Its translation is CASSMELGLALRRNEQFF.

The chain uses TRBV7-9 and TRBJ2-1, with a weak D call TRBD1 (6 bases). V was trimmed by 4 bases and J by 4 bases, leaving 14 bases between them. The CDR3 sequence is 15 residues long. Germline V gene data show CDR1 as SEHNR and CDR2 as FQNEAQ (reference sequence). The CDR3 is CASSSQGIAYNEQFF. CDR3 nucleotide sequence: TGTGCCAGCAGCTCCCAGGGGATTGCGTACAATGAGCAGTTCTTC. The entire variable domain, with the rest obtained from reference TRBV7-9 and TRBJ2-1, is as follows: DTGVSQNPRHKITKRGQNVTFRCDPISEHNRLYWYRQTLGQGPEFLTYFQNEAQLEKSRLLSDRFSAERPKGSFSTLEIQRTEQGDSAMYLCASSSQGIAYNEQFFGPGTRLTVL.

The V and J genes are TRBV10-3 and TRBJ1-1; D unresolved. The V end lost 4 bases, the J end lost 1 base, and 10 bases lay between the germline ends. CDR1 and CDR2 from the germline V gene are ENHRY and SYGVKD. The CDR3 extends over 14 amino acids. The CDR3 protein is CAISAGGRNTEAFF. CDR3 bases: TGTGCCATCAGTGCTGGAGGCAGGAACACTGAAGCTTTCTTT.

The chain employs TRBV3-1 (or the pseudogene TRBV3-2) and TRBJ2-3, with D possibly being TRBD1 (6 bases). The CDR3 consists of 13 residues. The ends were cut back, 8 bases at V and 4 bases at J, with 13 bases in the middle. The germline CDR1 and CDR2 sequences are LGHDT and YNNKEL (reference sequence). CDR3 DNA sequence: TGTGCCAGCGAACAGGGAAACGCAGATACGCAGTATTTT. Encoded protein: CASEQGNADTQYF.

This clone occurred once. CDR3 sequence: CASSITRTGTNEKLFF. DNA of the CDR3: TGTGCCAGTAGTATCACTAGGACAGGGACTAATGAAAAACTGTTTTTT. This sequence joins TRBV19 and TRBJ1-4; 8 bases line up with TRBD1. Germline V CDR1 and CDR2: LNHDA, SQIVND (reference sequence). Trimming removed 3 bases from V and 2 bases from J; junction bases left unmatched: 5. This CDR3 has 16 amino acids.

This rearrangement joins TRBV9 to TRBJ2-3; the D is unclear. The V gene lost 0 bases and the J gene lost 2 bases, with 4 bases spanning the gap. Germline V gene data show CDR1 as SGDLS and CDR2 as YYNGEE. The CDR3 has 13 residues. CDR3 in amino acids: CASSVDLTDTQYF. The CDR3 DNA sequence: TGTGCCAGCAGCGTAGACCTCACAGATACGCAGTATTTT.

The rearrangement uses TRBV5-1 and TRBJ1-2; TRBD1 might be the D (6 bases). V was cut by 0 bases and J by 6 bases, with 9 bases left in between. The CDR3 totals 13 residues. The germline V gene encodes CDR1 SGHRS and CDR2 YFSETQ. As DNA, the CDR3 is TGCGCCAGCAGCTTGGACAGGGACGATGGCTACACCTTC. It specifies CASSLDRDDGYTF.